A selection of T cell receptor beta chains follows, all from one sample in a study of metastatic and nonmetastatic thyroid tumors. With MiXCR, TCRdb reprocessed the PCR reads. This sample has some 5,000 clones, with 25% to 35% found just once. What was sequenced was adjacent normal tissue. Source of these receptors: a female donor with papillary thyroid cancer or a benign thyroid nodule (not recorded which). Some clones in this sample may be carry-over from other donors' samples. Each CDR3 is given with its conserved first and last residue. The D gene is left open where the match is weak. Some rows mark clone size as missing; the rest say once, few, many or name a class of expanded clone.

abundance: NA
j_gene: TRBJ2-5
d_gene: NA
v_gene: TRBV30
CDR3nt: TGTGCCTGGGAGGTTGGAGGAAACCAGTACTTC
CDR3aa: CAWEVGGNQYF

abundance: many
j_gene: TRBJ1-1
d_gene: NA
v_gene: TRBV6-2/TRBV6-3
CDR3nt: TGTGCCAGCCAGGACGGACTGAACACTGAAGCTTTCTTT
CDR3aa: CASQDGLNTEAFF

abundance: medium-sized
j_gene: TRBJ2-1
d_gene: TRBD1
v_gene: TRBV7-2
CDR3nt: TGTGCCAGCAGCGGCCGGGACAGGGTTTTAGATGAGCAGTTCTTC
CDR3aa: CASSGRDRVLDEQFF

abundance: few
j_gene: TRBJ2-3
d_gene: TRBD1
v_gene: TRBV19
CDR3nt: TGTGCCAGTTCTGCCAGGGGGCAAGATACGCAGTATTTT
CDR3aa: CASSARGQDTQYF

abundance: large
j_gene: TRBJ2-1
d_gene: NA
v_gene: TRBV12-3/TRBV12-4
CDR3nt: TGTGCCAGCAGAACGGGACTTAGCGTCTACAATGAGCAGTTCTTC
CDR3aa: CASRTGLSVYNEQFF

abundance: many
j_gene: TRBJ2-7
d_gene: TRBD1
v_gene: TRBV4-2
CDR3nt: TGTGCCAGCAGCCAAGAGGACAGGGGGTCCTACGAGCAGTACTTC
CDR3aa: CASSQEDRGSYEQYF

abundance: medium-sized
j_gene: TRBJ1-4
d_gene: NA
v_gene: TRBV6-1
CDR3nt: TGTGCCAGCAGTCCAGATGGGGCGTTGGAAAAACTGTTTTTT
CDR3aa: CASSPDGALEKLFF

abundance: few
j_gene: TRBJ2-7
d_gene: NA
v_gene: TRBV7-7
CDR3nt: TGTGCCAGCAGCTTAGCCCCAACCTACGAGCAGTACTTC
CDR3aa: CASSLAPTYEQYF

abundance: many
j_gene: TRBJ1-1
d_gene: NA
v_gene: TRBV10-3
CDR3nt: TGTGCCATCAGCGACAGGATGAACACTGAAGCTTTCTTT
CDR3aa: CAISDRMNTEAFF

abundance: large
j_gene: TRBJ2-7
d_gene: TRBD1
v_gene: TRBV2
CDR3nt: TGTGCCGGGACAGGGGGCACTTCCTACGAGCAGTACTTC
CDR3aa: CAGTGGTSYEQYF

abundance: NA
j_gene: TRBJ2-7
d_gene: NA
v_gene: TRBV20-1
CDR3nt: TGCAGTGCCCGAGGGGGGACAAGGACATCCGAGGGCTACGAGCAGTACTTC
CDR3aa: CSARGGTRTSEGYEQYF

abundance: many
j_gene: TRBJ2-5
d_gene: NA
v_gene: TRBV6-2/TRBV6-3
CDR3nt: TGTGCCAGCAGTTCCCGGAAAGGGGGTAGAATGGAGACCCAGTACTTC
CDR3aa: CASSSRKGGRMETQYF

abundance: NA
j_gene: TRBJ1-6
d_gene: TRBD1
v_gene: TRBV30
CDR3nt: TGTGCCTGGAGCGCTGGGACAGGTTCACCCCTCCACTTT
CDR3aa: CAWSAGTGSPLHF

abundance: NA
j_gene: TRBJ2-7
d_gene: TRBD2
v_gene: TRBV9
CDR3nt: TGTGCCAGCAGCGTAGGCCCGGGACTAGCGGGGTACGAGCAGTACTTC
CDR3aa: CASSVGPGLAGYEQYF

abundance: many
j_gene: TRBJ2-1
d_gene: NA
v_gene: TRBV30
CDR3nt: TGTGCCTGGAGCCCGGACAGTGACAATGAGCAGTTCTTC
CDR3aa: CAWSPDSDNEQFF

abundance: few
j_gene: TRBJ2-7
d_gene: NA
v_gene: TRBV5-6
CDR3nt: TGTGCCAGCAGCTCATTGCCGGACCCGACCTCCTACGAGCAGTACTTC
CDR3aa: CASSSLPDPTSYEQYF

abundance: few
j_gene: TRBJ2-5
d_gene: NA
v_gene: TRBV27
CDR3nt: TGTGCCAGCAGTTTATCGGGCTCGAAAGAGACCCAGTACTTC
CDR3aa: CASSLSGSKETQYF

abundance: few
j_gene: TRBJ1-2
d_gene: NA
v_gene: TRBV25-1
CDR3nt: TGTGCCAGCAGTGTCCGGGACACTAACTATGGCTACACCTTC
CDR3aa: CASSVRDTNYGYTF

abundance: many
j_gene: TRBJ2-4
d_gene: NA
v_gene: TRBV30
CDR3nt: TGTGCCTGTGAGGGAGTAGCCAAAAACATTCAGTACTTC
CDR3aa: CACEGVAKNIQYF

abundance: NA
j_gene: TRBJ1-2
d_gene: TRBD1
v_gene: TRBV10-3
CDR3nt: TGTGCCATCAGGGCGAGGGACAGCCAGATCTACTATGGCTACACCTTC
CDR3aa: CAIRARDSQIYYGYTF

abundance: NA
j_gene: TRBJ1-2
d_gene: TRBD1
v_gene: TRBV19
CDR3nt: TGTGCCAGTAGTATCTTAGGACAGGGAATCTGGGATGGCTACACCTTC
CDR3aa: CASSILGQGIWDGYTF

abundance: NA
j_gene: TRBJ2-7
d_gene: TRBD2
v_gene: TRBV7-3
CDR3nt: TGTGCCAGCAGCAGACTAGCGGACTACTACGAGCAGTACTTC
CDR3aa: CASSRLADYYEQYF

abundance: NA
j_gene: TRBJ1-2
d_gene: NA
v_gene: TRBV5-6
CDR3nt: TGTGCCAGCAGCCATGGAATGAGGGTTGGTGGCTACACCTTC
CDR3aa: CASSHGMRVGGYTF

abundance: medium-sized
j_gene: TRBJ2-1
d_gene: NA
v_gene: TRBV18
CDR3nt: TGTGCCAGCTCACGGGCGGGGACTTCCAATGAGCAGTTCTTC
CDR3aa: CASSRAGTSNEQFF

abundance: NA
j_gene: TRBJ2-3
d_gene: NA
v_gene: TRBV12-3/TRBV12-4
CDR3nt: TGTGCCAGCTTCCCACAGGGGAGGACAGATACGCAGTATTTT
CDR3aa: CASFPQGRTDTQYF

abundance: few
j_gene: TRBJ1-2
d_gene: NA
v_gene: TRBV12-3/TRBV12-4
CDR3nt: TGTGCCAGCAGCGTACTCCCCGGTGGCTACACCTTC
CDR3aa: CASSVLPGGYTF

abundance: NA
j_gene: TRBJ2-2
d_gene: TRBD2
v_gene: TRBV24-1
CDR3nt: TGTGCCACCAGTGATTTTAGAGCGGGAGAGGGGGTCGGGGAGCTGTTTTTT
CDR3aa: CATSDFRAGEGVGELFF

abundance: NA
j_gene: TRBJ2-7
d_gene: NA
v_gene: TRBV11-2
CDR3nt: TGTGCCAGCAGCCTCCGTGGGGGGACAGCCTCCTACGAGCAGTACTTC
CDR3aa: CASSLRGGTASYEQYF

abundance: NA
j_gene: TRBJ1-2
d_gene: NA
v_gene: TRBV5-4
CDR3nt: TGTGCCAGCAGCCCTTCAGGGACGCCATATGGCTACACCTTC
CDR3aa: CASSPSGTPYGYTF

abundance: NA
j_gene: TRBJ1-2
d_gene: NA
v_gene: TRBV30
CDR3nt: TGTGCCTGGAGCCTTGGCTATGGCTACACCTTC
CDR3aa: CAWSLGYGYTF

abundance: medium-sized
j_gene: TRBJ2-3
d_gene: NA
v_gene: TRBV14
CDR3nt: TGTGCCAGCAGCCAAGATGTGGCACCTCCCACAGATACGCAGTATTTT
CDR3aa: CASSQDVAPPTDTQYF

abundance: NA
j_gene: TRBJ1-2
d_gene: NA
v_gene: TRBV12-3/TRBV12-4
CDR3nt: TGTGCCAGCAGTTTATCGTATACTAACTATGGCTACACCTTC
CDR3aa: CASSLSYTNYGYTF

abundance: few
j_gene: TRBJ2-7
d_gene: NA
v_gene: TRBV6-5
CDR3nt: TGTGCCAGCAGTTACTCGACGCCGGGTGAGCAGTACTTC
CDR3aa: CASSYSTPGEQYF

abundance: medium-sized
j_gene: TRBJ2-3
d_gene: TRBD2
v_gene: TRBV11-2
CDR3nt: TGTGCCAGCAGCTTAGAAGTGGGGGGGGATACGCAGTATTTT
CDR3aa: CASSLEVGGDTQYF

abundance: NA
j_gene: TRBJ1-5
d_gene: TRBD1
v_gene: TRBV6-1
CDR3nt: TGTGCCAGCAGTGGGACAGGGGGCAATCAGCCCCAGCATTTT
CDR3aa: CASSGTGGNQPQHF

abundance: NA
j_gene: TRBJ2-1
d_gene: TRBD2
v_gene: TRBV10-2
CDR3nt: TGCGCCAGCAAAATAGGACTAGCGTACAATGAGCAGTTCTTC
CDR3aa: CASKIGLAYNEQFF

abundance: NA
j_gene: TRBJ1-1
d_gene: NA
v_gene: TRBV5-1
CDR3nt: TGCGCCAGCGGCTCCTCAGTCGACAGGAACACTGAAGCTTTCTTT
CDR3aa: CASGSSVDRNTEAFF